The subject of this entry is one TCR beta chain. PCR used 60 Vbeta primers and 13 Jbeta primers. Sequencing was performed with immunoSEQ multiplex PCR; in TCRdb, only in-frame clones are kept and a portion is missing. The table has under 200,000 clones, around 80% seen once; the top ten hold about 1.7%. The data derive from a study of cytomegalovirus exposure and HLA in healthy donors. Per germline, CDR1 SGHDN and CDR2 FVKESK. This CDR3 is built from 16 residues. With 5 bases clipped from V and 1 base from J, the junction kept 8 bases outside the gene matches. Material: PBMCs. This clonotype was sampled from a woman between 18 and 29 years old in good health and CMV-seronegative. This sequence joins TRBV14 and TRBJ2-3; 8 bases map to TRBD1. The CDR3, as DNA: TGTGCCAGCAGCTTCCGAGACAGGGGAGGCACAGATACGCAGTATTTT. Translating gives CASSFRDRGGTDTQYF.